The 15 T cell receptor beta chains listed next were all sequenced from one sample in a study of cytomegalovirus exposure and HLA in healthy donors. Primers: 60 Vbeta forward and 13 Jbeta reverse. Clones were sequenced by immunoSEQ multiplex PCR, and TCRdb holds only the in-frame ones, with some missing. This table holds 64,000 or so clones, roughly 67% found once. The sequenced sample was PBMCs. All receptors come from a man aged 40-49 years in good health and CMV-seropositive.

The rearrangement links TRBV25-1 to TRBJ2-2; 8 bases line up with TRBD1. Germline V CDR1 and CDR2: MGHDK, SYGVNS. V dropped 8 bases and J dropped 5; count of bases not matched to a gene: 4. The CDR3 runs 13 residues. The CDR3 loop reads CASRRQGTGELFF. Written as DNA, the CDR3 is TGTGCCAGCCGGCGACAGGGGACCGGGGAGCTGTTTTTT.

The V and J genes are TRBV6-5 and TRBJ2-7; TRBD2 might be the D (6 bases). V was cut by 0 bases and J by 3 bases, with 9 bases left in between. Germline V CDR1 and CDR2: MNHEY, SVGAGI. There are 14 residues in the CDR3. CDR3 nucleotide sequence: TGTGCCAGCAGTTACTCTAAGGAGGGCTACGAGCAGTACTTC. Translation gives CASSYSKEGYEQYF.

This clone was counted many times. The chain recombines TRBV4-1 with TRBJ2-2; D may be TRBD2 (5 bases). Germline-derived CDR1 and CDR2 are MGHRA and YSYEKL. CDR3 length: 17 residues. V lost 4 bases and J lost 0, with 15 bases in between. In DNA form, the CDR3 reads TGCGCCAGCAGCCTGGCCCCTCTAGCAGCGAACACCGGGGAGCTGTTTTTT. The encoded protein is CASSLAPLAANTGELFF.

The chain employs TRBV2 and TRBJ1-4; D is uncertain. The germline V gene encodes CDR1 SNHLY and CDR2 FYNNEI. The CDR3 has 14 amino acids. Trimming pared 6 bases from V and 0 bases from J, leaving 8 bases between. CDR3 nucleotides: TGTGCCAGCAGAACCCCGGCAACTAATGAAAAACTGTTTTTT. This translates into CASRTPATNEKLFF.

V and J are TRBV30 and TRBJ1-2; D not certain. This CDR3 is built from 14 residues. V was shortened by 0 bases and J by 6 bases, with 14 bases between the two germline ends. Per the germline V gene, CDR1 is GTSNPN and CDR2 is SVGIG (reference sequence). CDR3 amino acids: CAWSVSRGGDGYTF. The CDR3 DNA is TGTGCCTGGAGTGTATCTCGGGGTGGAGATGGCTACACCTTC.

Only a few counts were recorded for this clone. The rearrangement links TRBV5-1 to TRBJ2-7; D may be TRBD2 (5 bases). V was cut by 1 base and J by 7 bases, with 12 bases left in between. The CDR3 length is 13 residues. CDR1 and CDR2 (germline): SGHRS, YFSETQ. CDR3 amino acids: CASSLNEGGEQYF. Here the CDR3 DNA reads TGCGCCAGCAGCTTGAATGAGGGCGGGGAGCAGTACTTC.

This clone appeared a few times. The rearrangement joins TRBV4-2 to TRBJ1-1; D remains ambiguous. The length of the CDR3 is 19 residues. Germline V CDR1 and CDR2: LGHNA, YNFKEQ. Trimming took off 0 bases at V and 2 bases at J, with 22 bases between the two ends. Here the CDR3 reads CASSQDTWQEAFPNTEAFF. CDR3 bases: TGTGCCAGCAGCCAAGATACGTGGCAGGAGGCCTTTCCAAACACTGAAGCTTTCTTT.

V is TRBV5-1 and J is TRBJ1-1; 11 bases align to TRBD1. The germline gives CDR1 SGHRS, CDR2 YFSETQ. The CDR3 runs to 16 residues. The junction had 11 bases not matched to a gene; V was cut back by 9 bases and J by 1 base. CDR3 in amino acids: CATRGGTGGANTEAFF. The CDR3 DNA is TGCGCCACCCGGGGGGGGACAGGGGGAGCGAACACTGAAGCTTTCTTT.

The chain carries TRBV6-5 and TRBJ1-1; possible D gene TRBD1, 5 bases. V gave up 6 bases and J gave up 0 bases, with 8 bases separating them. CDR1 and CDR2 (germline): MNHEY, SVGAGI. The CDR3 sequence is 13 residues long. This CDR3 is CASRKQVNTEAFF. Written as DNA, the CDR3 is TGTGCCAGCAGAAAACAGGTGAACACTGAAGCTTTCTTT.

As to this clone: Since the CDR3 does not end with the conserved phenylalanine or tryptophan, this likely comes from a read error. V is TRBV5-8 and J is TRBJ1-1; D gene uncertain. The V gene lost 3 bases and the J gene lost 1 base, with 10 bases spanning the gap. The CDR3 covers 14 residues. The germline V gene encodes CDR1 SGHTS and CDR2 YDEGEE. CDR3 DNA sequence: TGTGCCAGCAGCTCTAGACTGCCGAACACTGAAGCTTTCGTT. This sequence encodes CASSSRLPNTEAFV.

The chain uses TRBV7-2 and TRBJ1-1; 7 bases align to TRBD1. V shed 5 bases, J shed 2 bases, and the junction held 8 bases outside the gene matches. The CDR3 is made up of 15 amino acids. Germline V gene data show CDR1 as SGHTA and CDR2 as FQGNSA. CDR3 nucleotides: TGTGCCAGCAGCAGCCGACAGGGATCCAACACTGAAGCTTTCTTT. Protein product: CASSSRQGSNTEAFF. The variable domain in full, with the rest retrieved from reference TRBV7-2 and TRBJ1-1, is GAGVSQSPSNKVTEKGKDVELRCDPISGHTALYWYRQSLGQGLEFLIYFQGNSAPDKSGLPSDRFSAERTGGSVSTLTIQRTQQEDSAVYLCASSSRQGSNTEAFFGQGTRLTVV.

This CDR3 reads CASSSRDSQETQYF. The CDR3 DNA follows: TGTGCCAGCAGCTCCCGGGACAGCCAAGAGACCCAGTACTTC. The gene calls are TRBV7-8 and TRBJ2-5; 7 nucleotides agree with TRBD1. V lost 4 bases and J lost 1; bases outside the gene matches: 3. The CDR3 loop spans 14 amino acids. The germline CDR1 and CDR2 sequences are SGHVS and FQNEAQ.

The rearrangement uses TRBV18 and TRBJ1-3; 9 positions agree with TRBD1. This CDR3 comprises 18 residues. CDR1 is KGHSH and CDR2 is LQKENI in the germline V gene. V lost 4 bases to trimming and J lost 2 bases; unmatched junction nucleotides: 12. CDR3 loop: CASSQRPGTGSPGNTIYF. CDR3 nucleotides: TGTGCCAGCTCACAGCGTCCCGGGACAGGGAGTCCTGGAAACACCATATATTTT.

Written as DNA, the CDR3 is TGTGCCAGCAGTTTGCCGGGAGGGGAGCAGTTCTTC. The encoded protein is CASSLPGGEQFF. The chain has TRBV27 and TRBJ2-1; 8 bases fit TRBD2. Per germline, CDR1 MNHEY and CDR2 SMNVEV (reference sequence). The length of the CDR3 is 12 residues. J was trimmed by 10 bases and V by 3 bases; bases with no gene match: 2.

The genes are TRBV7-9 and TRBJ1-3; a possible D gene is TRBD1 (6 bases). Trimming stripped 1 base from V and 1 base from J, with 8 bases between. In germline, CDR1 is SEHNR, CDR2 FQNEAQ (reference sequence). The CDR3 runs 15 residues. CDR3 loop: CASSLGTVSGNTIYF. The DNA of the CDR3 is TGTGCCAGCAGCTTAGGGACAGTATCTGGAAACACCATATATTTT. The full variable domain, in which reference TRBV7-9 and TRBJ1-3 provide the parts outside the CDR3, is DTGVSQNPRHKITKRGQNVTFRCDPISEHNRLYWYRQTLGQGPEFLTYFQNEAQLEKSRLLSDRFSAERPKGSFSTLEIQRTEQGDSAMYLCASSLGTVSGNTIYFGEGSWLTVV.